The 2 T cell receptor beta chains reported below all come from one sample, sequenced in a study of regulatory T cells in long-lasting Graves disease. Arm-PCR of CDR3 regions with iRepertoire HTBI primers generated TCR beta libraries. Using its own MiXCR run on the multiplex PCR reads, TCRdb lists one record per CDR3 protein. This table has about 500,000 distinct CDR3 sequences, 12% appearing once. As to time point: newly diagnosed GD, antithyroid drugs for less than 3 months. With RNA extracted from PBMCs as input, the TCR library was made. The sample was also linked to a second study, of T cells in Graves' hyperthyroidism and ophthalmopathy.

The sequences come from peripheral blood mononuclear cells (PBMCs), collected at new diagnosis, from a patient treated with antithyroid drugs. All receptors come from a young woman with Graves disease.

The table lists this clonotype with a few counts. A read error is possible here, since a much larger clone lies one base away. The chain employs TRBV7-9 and TRBJ2-1, with a tentative D call TRBD2 (5 bases). The CDR3 has 14 residues. CDR1 is SEHNR and CDR2 is FQNEAQ in the germline V gene (reference sequence). The V gene lost 0 bases and the J gene lost 7 bases, with 10 bases spanning the gap. Here the CDR3 reads CASSLAAGGNEQFF. CDR3 DNA: TGTGCCAGCAGCTTAGCTGCGGGTGGTAATGAGCAGTTCTTC.

This clonotype was counted only a few times. V is TRBV4-1 and J is TRBJ2-1; the D call may be TRBD1 or TRBD2 (5 bases each). Germline V lookup: CDR1 MGHRA, CDR2 YSYEKL. The V end was cut by 3 bases, the J end by 4 bases, with 16 bases between. The CDR3 is 16 amino acids. The CDR3 DNA reads TGCGCCAGCAGCCACTCCTGGGGGAGCCTGTACAATGAGCAGTTCTTC. It specifies CASSHSWGSLYNEQFF.